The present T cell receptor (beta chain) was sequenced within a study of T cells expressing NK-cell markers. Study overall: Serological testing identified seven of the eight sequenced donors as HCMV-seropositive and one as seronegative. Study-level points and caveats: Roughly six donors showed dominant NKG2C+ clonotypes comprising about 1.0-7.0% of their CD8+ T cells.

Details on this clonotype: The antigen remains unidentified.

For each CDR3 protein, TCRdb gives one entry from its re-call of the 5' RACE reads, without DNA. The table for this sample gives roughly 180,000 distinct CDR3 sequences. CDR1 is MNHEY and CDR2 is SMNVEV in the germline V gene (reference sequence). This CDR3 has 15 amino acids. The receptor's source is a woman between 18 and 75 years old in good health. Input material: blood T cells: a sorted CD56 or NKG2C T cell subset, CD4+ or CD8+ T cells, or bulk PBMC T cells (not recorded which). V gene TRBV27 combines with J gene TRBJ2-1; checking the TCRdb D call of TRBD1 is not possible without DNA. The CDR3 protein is CASSSQGSLYNEQFF.